This T cell receptor beta chain derives from a study of blood T cell repertoires in COVID-19. Trimming shortened V by 5 bases and J by 2 bases, and 22 bases separated the two germline ends. CDR1 is KGHSH and CDR2 is LQKENI in the germline V gene. This CDR3 comprises 18 residues. Authors' processing steps: Amplification with reference gene primers provided the estimates of nucleated cell counts. Using immunoSEQ multiplex PCR, the repertoire was profiled, and TCRdb retains in-frame clones only, with some absent. V, J and clone size are taken as reported in that table, and D and trimming were inferred from the DNA itself. This table has a few hundred thousand clones, less than 90% appearing once.

The source of this sequence is a woman aged 25 to 39 who had recovered from COVID-19. V usage is TRBV18 and J usage is TRBJ2-1, with D perhaps TRBD1 (6 bases). Sequencing was performed on PBMCs or T cells enriched from blood (not recorded which). The CDR3 region has the DNA TGTGCCAGCTCAGCCCTGTCGCCGGGACAAATTCCCTACAATGAGCAGTTCTTC. It is translated as CASSALSPGQIPYNEQFF.